The subject of this entry is one T cell receptor (beta chain). The antigen is undetermined. This specimen comes from a study of shared clonotypes between healthy human individuals. Study summary: Plates per donor: three CD4 naive, three CD4 memory, two CD8 naive, one CD8 memory. The study's findings and limits: With few donors, the genetic and exposure-history diversity represented was limited. All-four-donor shared clonotypes had higher generation probabilities than non-shared clonotypes did. Larger richness was generally estimated for naive than memory subsets.

Looked up from germline, CDR1 is MNHNS and CDR2 is SASEGT. The CDR3 contains 14 residues. V was clipped by 10 bases and J by 2 bases; unmatched bases: 8. CD45RO-negative, CCR7-selected cells formed the naive CD8 fraction, which excluded terminally differentiated effector memory CD45RA+ cells. Data came from immunoSEQ multiplex PCR; TCRdb stores just in-frame clones and leaves some out. This sample yields roughly 590,000 clones, of which 95% are seen a single time; less than 0.13% belongs to the top ten. The chain joins TRBV6-1 to TRBJ1-5; 7 bases are shared with TRBD1. Sequencing was performed on naive CD8+ T cells sorted from blood. The sequence was obtained from a woman aged 30 to 39 in good health. The CDR3 bases are TGTGCCACAAGATACAGGGGAGGCAATCAGCCCCAGCATTTT. Protein sequence: CATRYRGGNQPQHF.